A selection of T cell receptor beta chains follows, all from one sample in a study of beta chain features in type 1 diabetes. Measured with immunoSEQ multiplex PCR; TCRdb has only the in-frame clones, and not every one. The sample contains approximately 60,000 clones, approximately 59% of which appear only once. Source material: Tregs from blood. The receptors originated from a woman between 18 and 30 years old in good health. The CDR3 runs from the conserved cysteine through the conserved F or W. The order of the fields is D gene, J gene, V gene, clone size, CDR3 DNA, CDR3 protein. D genes are given only for firm matches. Part of the rows lack a size; the others show once, few, many or a class for expanded clones.

d_call: TRBD2
j_call: TRBJ2-7
v_call: TRBV9
clone_size: once
cdr3_nt: TGTGCCAGCAGCGTAGGGGCTAGCGGGAGCTCGGAGCAGTACTTC
cdr3_aa: CASSVGASGSSEQYF

d_call: -
j_call: TRBJ2-7
v_call: TRBV7-2
clone_size: once
cdr3_nt: TGTGCCAGCAGCTTAGGGGCAGGGGGGTCCTACGAGCAGTACTTC
cdr3_aa: CASSLGAGGSYEQYF

d_call: -
j_call: TRBJ2-7
v_call: TRBV6-5
clone_size: once
cdr3_nt: TGTGCCAGCAGTTACCAGGCAGGGAGGTACGAGCAGTACTTC
cdr3_aa: CASSYQAGRYEQYF

d_call: TRBD1
j_call: TRBJ2-7
v_call: TRBV4-2
clone_size: few
cdr3_nt: TGTGCCAGCAGCCAATCGGACAGGGCAGCCTACGAGCAGTACTTC
cdr3_aa: CASSQSDRAAYEQYF

d_call: -
j_call: TRBJ2-7
v_call: TRBV19
clone_size: few
cdr3_nt: TGTGCCAGTAAGGCTAGCAGCTACGAGCAGTACTTC
cdr3_aa: CASKASSYEQYF

d_call: -
j_call: TRBJ2-3
v_call: TRBV4-1
clone_size: -
cdr3_nt: TGCGCCAGCAGCAGGGGCGATACGCAGTATTTT
cdr3_aa: CASSRGDTQYF

d_call: -
j_call: TRBJ2-2
v_call: TRBV12-5
clone_size: -
cdr3_nt: TGTGCTAGTGGTCGACTATCGAACGGGGAGCTGTTTTTT
cdr3_aa: CASGRLSNGELFF

d_call: -
j_call: TRBJ2-2
v_call: TRBV19
clone_size: -
cdr3_nt: TGTGCCAGTCGAACCCCAGGGGTCACCGGGGAGCTGTTTTTT
cdr3_aa: CASRTPGVTGELFF

d_call: TRBD1
j_call: TRBJ2-6
v_call: TRBV5-4
clone_size: once
cdr3_nt: TGTGCCAGCAGCCCCGGACAGGTACGCTCTGGGGCCAACGTCCTGACTTTC
cdr3_aa: CASSPGQVRSGANVLTF

d_call: TRBD1
j_call: TRBJ2-5
v_call: TRBV29-1
clone_size: -
cdr3_nt: TGCAGCGTTGAAAGGGGACAGGGGGTCGTTCAGACCCAGTACTTC
cdr3_aa: CSVERGQGVVQTQYF

d_call: TRBD1
j_call: TRBJ1-4
v_call: TRBV30
clone_size: few
cdr3_nt: TGTGCCTGGAGTGTACAGGGGGCTGGAGAAAAACTGTTTTTT
cdr3_aa: CAWSVQGAGEKLFF

d_call: TRBD1
j_call: TRBJ1-2
v_call: TRBV6-6
clone_size: -
cdr3_nt: TGTGCCAGCAGTTATTCGACAGGGTTCTATGGCTACACCTTC
cdr3_aa: CASSYSTGFYGYTF

d_call: -
j_call: TRBJ1-6
v_call: TRBV30
clone_size: -
cdr3_nt: TGTGCCTTTGACGGGAGCTCCTATAATTCACCCCTCCACTTT
cdr3_aa: CAFDGSSYNSPLHF

d_call: -
j_call: TRBJ1-6
v_call: TRBV9
clone_size: -
cdr3_nt: TGTGCCAGCAGCGAGGGACTTCCCAATTCACCCCTCCACTTT
cdr3_aa: CASSEGLPNSPLHF

d_call: -
j_call: TRBJ1-2
v_call: TRBV5-1
clone_size: -
cdr3_nt: TGCGCCAGCAGCCCGGTAGGAGACTATGGCTACACCTTC
cdr3_aa: CASSPVGDYGYTF

d_call: TRBD1
j_call: TRBJ1-2
v_call: TRBV7-3
clone_size: -
cdr3_nt: TGTGCCAGCAGCTCCGGGACAGGGAGGGAGAATGGCTACACCTTC
cdr3_aa: CASSSGTGRENGYTF

d_call: -
j_call: TRBJ1-4
v_call: TRBV7-8
clone_size: -
cdr3_nt: TGTGCCAGCAGTCCCGGTCGGGGTAATGAAAAACTGTTTTTT
cdr3_aa: CASSPGRGNEKLFF

d_call: -
j_call: TRBJ2-3
v_call: TRBV7-2
clone_size: -
cdr3_nt: TGTGCCAGCAGCTTAGCAGAGTTCACAGATACGCAGTATTTT
cdr3_aa: CASSLAEFTDTQYF

d_call: TRBD1
j_call: TRBJ1-5
v_call: TRBV6-6
clone_size: few
cdr3_nt: TGTGCCAGCAGCAGACAGGGGATTGGGGTAGCCCAGCATTTT
cdr3_aa: CASSRQGIGVAQHF

d_call: -
j_call: TRBJ2-2
v_call: TRBV2
clone_size: few
cdr3_nt: TGTGCCAGCTCTATTTCGGGGGTCACCGGGGAGCTGTTTTTT
cdr3_aa: CASSISGVTGELFF

d_call: TRBD1
j_call: TRBJ2-7
v_call: TRBV9
clone_size: -
cdr3_nt: TGTGCCAGCAGCCCACCCTGGGCAGGGGGACCCTACGAGCAGTACTTC
cdr3_aa: CASSPPWAGGPYEQYF

d_call: -
j_call: TRBJ1-5
v_call: TRBV7-6
clone_size: -
cdr3_nt: TGTGCCAGCAGCCGAGGTAGGGTAAGGGGTAGCAATCAGCCCCAGCATTTT
cdr3_aa: CASSRGRVRGSNQPQHF

d_call: -
j_call: TRBJ2-1
v_call: TRBV5-4
clone_size: -
cdr3_nt: TGTGCCAGCAGCAAAACGCGGAGTATCTACTACAATGAGCAGTTCTTC
cdr3_aa: CASSKTRSIYYNEQFF

d_call: -
j_call: TRBJ1-1
v_call: TRBV23-1
clone_size: few
cdr3_nt: TGCGCCAGCATGTTAACAGGGTTCTGGGACACTGAAGCTTTCTTT
cdr3_aa: CASMLTGFWDTEAFF

d_call: TRBD2
j_call: TRBJ2-7
v_call: TRBV5-1
clone_size: -
cdr3_nt: TGCGCCAGCAGCTTGGCAGCGGGAGCGCGCTACGAGCAGTACTTC
cdr3_aa: CASSLAAGARYEQYF

d_call: TRBD2
j_call: TRBJ2-1
v_call: TRBV5-5
clone_size: -
cdr3_nt: TGTGCCAGCAGCTTGGCTCTAGCGGAGGAGCAGTTCTTC
cdr3_aa: CASSLALAEEQFF

d_call: -
j_call: TRBJ2-2
v_call: TRBV5-1
clone_size: few
cdr3_nt: TGCGCCAGCGGAACAGGCCACCTGAACACCGGGGAGCTGTTTTTT
cdr3_aa: CASGTGHLNTGELFF